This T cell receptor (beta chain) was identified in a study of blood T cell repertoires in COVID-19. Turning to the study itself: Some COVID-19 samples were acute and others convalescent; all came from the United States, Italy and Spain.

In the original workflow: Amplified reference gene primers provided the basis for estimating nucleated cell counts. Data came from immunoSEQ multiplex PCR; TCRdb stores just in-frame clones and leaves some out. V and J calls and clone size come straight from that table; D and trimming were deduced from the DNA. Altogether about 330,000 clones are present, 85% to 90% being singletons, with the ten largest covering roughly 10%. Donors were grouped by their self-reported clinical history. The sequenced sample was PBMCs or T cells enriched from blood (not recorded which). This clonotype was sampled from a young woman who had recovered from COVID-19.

CDR3 coding DNA: TGCGCCAGCAGCTTACAAGGGGGCATAAACAATGAGCAGTTCTTC. This codes for CASSLQGGINNEQFF. The chain recombines TRBV5-1 with TRBJ2-1, with 7 bases lining up with TRBD1. With 2 bases clipped from V and 5 bases from J, the junction kept 7 bases outside the gene matches. The germline gives CDR1 SGHRS, CDR2 YFSETQ. The CDR3 has 15 residues. The full variable domain, its missing parts supplied by reference TRBV5-1 and TRBJ2-1, is KAGVTQTPRYLIKTRGQQVTLSCSPISGHRSVSWYQQTPGQGLQFLFEYFSETQRNKGNFPGRFSGRQFSNSRSEMNVSTLELGDSALYLCASSLQGGINNEQFFGPGTRLTVL.